The entry that follows covers one TCR beta chain sequence. Its specificity is unknown. Data came from immunoSEQ multiplex PCR; TCRdb stores just in-frame clones and leaves some out. The profile shows about 67,000 clones, approximately 87% of them singletons. This sample is drawn from a study of OX40 agonist ivuxolimab in advanced cancers. About the study: Partial responses were achieved by three patients, one with hepatocellular carcinoma and two with cutaneous melanoma. Study-wide results and limits: Among the lowest peripheral clonal expansion occurred in 0.1-3.0 mg/kg partial responders. There were, on average, more expanded clones in CD8+ T cells than in CD4+.

The sequence was collected from an adult with an advanced solid tumor such as melanoma, head and neck, liver or kidney cancer. Source: CD4+ or CD8+ T cells sorted from blood, taken in a trial of the OX40 agonist ivuxolimab.

Here the CDR3 reads CASSQTGLEAFF. In nucleotides, the CDR3 is TGTGCCAGCAGCCAAACCGGCCTTGAAGCTTTCTTT. The chain links TRBV7-8 to TRBJ1-1; D call uncertain. The CDR3 is 12 amino acids. The germline V gene has CDR1 SGHVS and CDR2 FQNEAQ. V gave up 5 bases and J gave up 7 bases, with 11 bases separating them.